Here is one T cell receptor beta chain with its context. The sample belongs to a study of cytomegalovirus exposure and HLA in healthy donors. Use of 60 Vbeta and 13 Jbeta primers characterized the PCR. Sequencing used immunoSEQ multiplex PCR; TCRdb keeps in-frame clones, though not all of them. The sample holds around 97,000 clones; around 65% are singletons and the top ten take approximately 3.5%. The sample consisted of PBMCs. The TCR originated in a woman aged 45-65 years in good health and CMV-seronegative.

As DNA, the CDR3 is TGCGCCAGCAGCTTGGCCGGAGTAGTAGGCGGGGAGCTGTTTTTT. Translating gives CASSLAGVVGGELFF. V gene TRBV5-1 combines with J gene TRBJ2-2; no clear D. This CDR3 has 15 residues. The V gene's germline CDR1 is SGHRS and CDR2 YFSETQ. The ends were cut back, 0 bases at V and 7 bases at J, with 13 bases in the middle.